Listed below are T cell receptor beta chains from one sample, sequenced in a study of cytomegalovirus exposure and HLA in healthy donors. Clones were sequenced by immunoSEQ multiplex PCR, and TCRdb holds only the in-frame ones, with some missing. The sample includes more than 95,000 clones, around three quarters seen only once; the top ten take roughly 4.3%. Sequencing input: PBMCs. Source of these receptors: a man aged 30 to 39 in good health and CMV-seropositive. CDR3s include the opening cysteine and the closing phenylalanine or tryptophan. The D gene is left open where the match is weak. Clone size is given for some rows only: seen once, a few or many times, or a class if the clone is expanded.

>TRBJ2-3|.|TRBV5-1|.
TGCGCCACCCGTCGCGGCGGAAGCACAGATACGCAGTATTTT
CATRRGGSTDTQYF
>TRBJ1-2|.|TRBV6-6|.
TGTGCCAGCAGTTACGGGGCGGACTATGGCTACACCTTC
CASSYGADYGYTF
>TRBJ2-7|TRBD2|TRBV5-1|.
TGCGCCAGCAGCCCCCGGGGGGGCTCCTACGAGCAGTACTTC
CASSPRGGSYEQYF
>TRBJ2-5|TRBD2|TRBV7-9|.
TGTGCCAGCAGCCAAGTGGTAGCGGGGGGGCTTGAGACCCAGTACTTC
CASSQVVAGGLETQYF
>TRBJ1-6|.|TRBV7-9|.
TGTGCCGGAACCCGACAGAATTCACCCCTCCACTTT
CAGTRQNSPLHF
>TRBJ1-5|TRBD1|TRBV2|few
TGTGCCAGCAGTTATTCCGGGACAGGACATAGCAATCAGCCCCAGCATTTT
CASSYSGTGHSNQPQHF
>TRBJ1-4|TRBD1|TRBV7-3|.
TGTGCCAGCAGGCCAGGGACAGGGGAAAAACTGTTTTTT
CASRPGTGEKLFF
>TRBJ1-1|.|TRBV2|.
TGTGCCAGCAGTGAGGACAGTATCAACACTGAAGCTTTCTTT
CASSEDSINTEAFF
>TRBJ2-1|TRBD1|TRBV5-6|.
TGTGCCAGCAGCTTCGGACAGGGACCCCTTACAATGGATGAGCAGTTCTTC
CASSFGQGPLTMDEQFF
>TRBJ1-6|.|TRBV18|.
TGTGCCAGCTCACCCACAGGGATCAGCTCCTATAATTCACCCCTCCACTTT
CASSPTGISSYNSPLHF
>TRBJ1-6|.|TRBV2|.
TGTGCCAGCAACGGACAGTATAATTCACCCCTCCACTTT
CASNGQYNSPLHF
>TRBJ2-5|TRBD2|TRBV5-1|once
TGCGCCAGCAGCACGGGACTAGCGGGGGAAGAGACCCAGTACTTC
CASSTGLAGEETQYF
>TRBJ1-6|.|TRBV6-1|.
TGTGCCAGCGGCGACGGGGGGCGTGATTCACCCCTCCACTTT
CASGDGGRDSPLHF
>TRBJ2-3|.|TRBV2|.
TGTGCCAGCAGTGAAGCGCGAGGAGAAAGCACAGATACGCAGTATTTT
CASSEARGESTDTQYF
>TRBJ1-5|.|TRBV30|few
TGTGCCTGGAGTGTAGATACTAATCAGCCCCAGCATTTT
CAWSVDTNQPQHF
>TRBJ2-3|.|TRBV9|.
TGTGCCAGCAGCGTAGGATGGTCGGGGGTCTCAACAGATACGCAGTATTTT
CASSVGWSGVSTDTQYF
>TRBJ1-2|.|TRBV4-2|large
TGTGCCAGCAGCCCGCAGACTTACACGGAGGGCTACACCTTC
CASSPQTYTEGYTF
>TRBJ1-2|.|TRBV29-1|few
TGCAGCGTTGTAGGTGGTCAGACCCCAAGCGGGGACTATGGCTACACCTTC
CSVVGGQTPSGDYGYTF
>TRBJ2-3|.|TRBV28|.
TGTGCCACCGGGGATTCCCGCGGCACAGATACGCAGTATTTT
CATGDSRGTDTQYF
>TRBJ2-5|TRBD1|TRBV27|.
TGTGCCAGCAGTTCTAGGACAGGGGTGGAGACCCAGTACTTC
CASSSRTGVETQYF
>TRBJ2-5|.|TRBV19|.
TGTGCCAGTAGTATAGATGCGGCTAGTGTTGAGACCCAGTACTTC
CASSIDAASVETQYF
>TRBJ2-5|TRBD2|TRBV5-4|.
TGTGCCAGCAGCTGGGACCTAGCGGGAGGGCAAGAGACCCAGTACTTC
CASSWDLAGGQETQYF
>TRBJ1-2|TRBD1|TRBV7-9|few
TGTTCCAGCACCCCAGACCCGGGACAGGAGGCTGGCTACACCTTC
CSSTPDPGQEAGYTF